The TCR beta chain described here comes from a study of neurological immune-mediated disorders. Using its own MiXCR run on the 5' RACE reads, TCRdb lists one record per CDR3 protein. This sample yields about 22,000 distinct CDR3 sequences, of which roughly 17% are seen a single time; roughly 7% belongs to the top ten. This clonotype was seen ten or more times. CDR1 and CDR2 from the germline V gene are MGHRA and YSYEKL. Deletions cut 4 bases from V and 1 base from J, with 16 bases between. The CDR3 is made up of 16 amino acids. This receptor was taken from a woman between 18 and 30 years old with multiple sclerosis. Input material: CD8+ T cells from blood. The gene calls are TRBV4-1 and TRBJ1-1; D gene unclear. CDR3 residues: CASSLGKGGSNTEAFF. DNA of the CDR3: TGCGCCAGCAGCCTCGGTAAGGGTGGGTCGAACACTGAAGCTTTCTTT.